What follows are 2 T cell receptor beta chains derived from one specimen sequenced in a study of Tregs in tolerant kidney transplant recipients. TCRdb's copy holds only in-frame clones and misses some; the assay was immunoSEQ multiplex PCR. The sample lists 68,000 or so clones, less than 90% occurring once. The sequencing input was CD4+ T cells from blood. These receptors all come from a human donor in good health.

The chain couples TRBV6-5 to TRBJ2-1; TRBD1 agrees at 7 bases. Losses at the gene ends were 7 bases for V and 2 bases for J; bases not matched to a gene: 8. The CDR3 totals 15 residues. Per the germline V gene, CDR1 is MNHEY and CDR2 is SVGAGI. CDR3 region: CASTETGSPYNEQFF. In nucleotides, the CDR3 is TGTGCCAGCACCGAGACAGGGTCCCCCTACAATGAGCAGTTCTTC.

The CDR3: CASSPRTAPDTQYF. CDR3 in DNA: TGTGCCAGCAGCCCACGGACAGCCCCTGATACGCAGTATTTT. V is TRBV7-6 and J is TRBJ2-3; tentative D call: TRBD1 (6 bases). CDR3 size: 14 residues. Germline V gene sequence: CDR1 SGHVS, CDR2 FNYEAQ. Trimming cost V 5 bases and J 6 bases, with 15 bases left between them.